This T cell receptor beta chain was captured in a study of blood T cell repertoires in COVID-19. Looking at the study overall: Spain, Italy and the United States supplied samples that represented acute and convalescent COVID-19. PBMCs, B-cell-depleted T cells, or T cells provided the cDNA or gDNA that made up the material.

Per the authors' pipeline: Nucleated cell number was recorded as an estimate derived from reference gene primer amplification. The repertoire was sequenced with immunoSEQ multiplex PCR; TCRdb's copy has only in-frame clones and lacks some. That table supplies the V and J calls and clone size; D and trimming were determined from the DNA. The sample records 150,000 or so clones, 80% to 85% being singletons. The CDR3 length is 14 residues. V was cut by 7 bases and J by 4 bases, with 14 bases left in between. Germline values: CDR1 SEHNR, CDR2 FQNEAQ (reference sequence). The receptor's source is a woman aged 60-75 years with acute or convalescent COVID-19. The sequenced sample consisted of peripheral blood. The chain joins TRBV7-9 to TRBJ1-3; D perhaps matches TRBD1 (6 bases). The CDR3 loop is CASNNQQGGNTIYF. As DNA, the CDR3 is TGTGCCAGCAACAACCAACAGGGAGGAAACACCATATATTTT. Full variable domain (remainder filled in from reference TRBV7-9 and TRBJ1-3): DTGVSQNPRHKITKRGQNVTFRCDPISEHNRLYWYRQTLGQGPEFLTYFQNEAQLEKSRLLSDRFSAERPKGSFSTLEIQRTEQGDSAMYLCASNNQQGGNTIYFGEGSWLTVV.